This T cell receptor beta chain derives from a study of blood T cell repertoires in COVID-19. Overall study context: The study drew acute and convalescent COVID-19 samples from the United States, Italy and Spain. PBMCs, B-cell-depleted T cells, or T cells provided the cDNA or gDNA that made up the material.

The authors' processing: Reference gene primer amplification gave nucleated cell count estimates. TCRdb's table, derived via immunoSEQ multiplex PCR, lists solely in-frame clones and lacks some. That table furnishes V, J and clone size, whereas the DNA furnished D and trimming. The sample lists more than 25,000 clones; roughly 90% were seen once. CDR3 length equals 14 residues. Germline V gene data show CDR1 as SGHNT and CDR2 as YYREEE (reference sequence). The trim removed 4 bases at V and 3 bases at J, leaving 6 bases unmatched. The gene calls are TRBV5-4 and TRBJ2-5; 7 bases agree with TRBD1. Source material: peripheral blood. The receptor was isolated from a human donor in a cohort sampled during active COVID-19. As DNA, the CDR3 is TGTGCCAGCAGCCTTGACAGGGTCGAAGAGACCCAGTACTTC. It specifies CASSLDRVEETQYF. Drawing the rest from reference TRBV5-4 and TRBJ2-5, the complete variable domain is ETGVTQSPTHLIKTRGQQVTLRCSSQSGHNTVSWYQQALGQGPQFIFQYYREEENGRGNFPPRFSGLQFPNYSSELNVNALELDDSALYLCASSLDRVEETQYFGPGTRLLVL.